Below, 8 T cell receptor beta chains from the same sample are listed, as sequenced in a study of T-cell reconstitution after alpha-beta-depleted transplantation in children. The authors prepared the TCRbeta library with unique molecular identifiers. Via MiXCR, TCRdb re-called the PCR reads, giving one row per CDR3 protein. The data contain hundreds of thousands of distinct CDR3 sequences, around a third of them singletons. Sequenced here: PBMCs from the stem cell graft donor, sampled from the stem cell graft. Receptors originate from a human donor who donated a stem cell graft to a child with aplastic anemia.

This clonotype was detected only a few times. The chain employs TRBV18 and TRBJ1-1; D gene ambiguous. The CDR3 consists of 14 residues. The germline CDR1 and CDR2 sequences are KGHSH and LQKENI. The V gene lost 6 bases and the J gene lost 6 bases, with 17 bases spanning the gap. CDR3 region: CASSHDSYGAEAFF. The CDR3 nucleotides read TGTGCCAGCTCGCATGACTCTTACGGCGCTGAAGCTTTCTTT.

This clonotype showed up just a few times. This chain uses TRBV20-1 with TRBJ1-3; 11 nucleotides line up with TRBD1. The junction had 16 bases not matched to a gene; V was cut back by 6 bases and J by 0 bases. The CDR3 length is 19 residues. Germline V gene sequence: CDR1 DFQATT, CDR2 SNEGSKA (reference sequence). CDR3 in DNA: TGCAGTGCGACCGCCGGACAGGGGGCGATTCCCCGCTCTGGAAACACCATATATTTT. Amino acid sequence: CSATAGQGAIPRSGNTIYF.

The chain is built from TRBV24-1 and TRBJ2-1; 9 bases agree with TRBD1. Germline values: CDR1 KGHDR, CDR2 SFDVKD. Unmatched junction bases numbered 8, after V lost 4 bases and J lost 5 bases. This CDR3 comprises 16 residues. The CDR3 sequence is CATSESSGTGNNEQFF. The DNA of the CDR3 is TGTGCCACCAGTGAATCGTCCGGGACAGGGAACAATGAGCAGTTCTTC.

Only a few counts were recorded for this clonotype. The V call is TRBV20-1, the J call TRBJ2-7, with D uncertain. V shed 5 bases and J shed 5 bases, with 10 bases lying between them. Germline CDR1 and CDR2: DFQATT and SNEGSKA (reference sequence). CDR3 size: 11 residues. The CDR3 sequence: CSARLRHEQYV. The CDR3 DNA follows: TGCAGTGCTCGTCTGCGACACGAGCAGTACGTC.

This clonotype was found a few times. The J gene is TRBJ2-5, the V gene TRBV19; D may be TRBD1 (6 bases). This CDR3 region has 13 residues. CDR1 and CDR2 from the germline V gene are LNHDA and SQIVND (reference sequence). With 6 bases removed from V and 2 bases from J, the gap between germline ends came to 10 bases. This chain's CDR3 is CASSIGQQETQYF. The CDR3 DNA reads as TGTGCCAGTAGCATTGGACAGCAAGAGACCCAGTACTTC.

This clonotype was detected once. The chain couples TRBV12-3 or TRBV12-4 to TRBJ2-1; 8 positions agree with TRBD2. V was pared by 7 bases and J by 2 bases, with 7 bases of the junction left unmatched. The CDR3 covers 15 residues. The CDR3 reads CASTPREGPYNEQFF. For the CDR3, the DNA is TGTGCCAGCACTCCACGGGAGGGACCCTACAATGAGCAGTTCTTC.

The chain has TRBV20-1 and TRBJ1-2; 11 nucleotides align to TRBD1. Germline-derived CDR1 and CDR2 are DFQATT and SNEGSKA (reference sequence). Trimming took 3 bases from V and 13 from J; bases not matched to a gene: 10. The CDR3 contains 13 residues. The CDR3 loop is CSASGGQGVIFTF. In nucleotides, the CDR3 is TGCAGTGCTAGTGGGGGACAGGGGGTAATTTTCACCTTC.

This clonotype showed up just a few times. The chain is built from TRBV29-1 and TRBJ2-7; 9 bases are shared with TRBD1. The ends lost 6 bases at V and 5 bases at J; junction bases unmatched: 11. Germline V gene sequence: CDR1 SQVTM, CDR2 ANQGSEA. The CDR3 runs to 14 residues. CDR3 DNA sequence: TGCAGCGTCGCCCACCGGGACAGGGTCCACGAGCAGTACTTC. It is translated as CSVAHRDRVHEQYF.